This T cell receptor beta chain was observed in a study of vaccination effects on CD4 cells after COVID-19. Here immunoSEQ multiplex PCR was the method, and the copy in TCRdb shows in-frame clones only, minus some. This sample yields around 41,000 clones, of which 70% to 80% are seen a single time; more than 10% belongs to the top ten. After expansion with viral peptide pools in the ViraFEST assay, antigen-specific CD4+ T cells were sequenced. CD4+ T cell isolation took place after about 11 days of culture. In the vaccine recipients, nucleocapsid antibodies were negative and there was no prior SARS-CoV-2 infection. Cultures of some 2.2 million PBMC per well contained approximately 9.6 IU/ml IL-2 plus 10 ug/ml peptides. Remarks on this clone: Its antigen is not known.

The clonotype was recovered from a human donor who received a COVID-19 vaccine. The source material was CD4+ T cells from PBMCs cultured with SARS-CoV-2 spike peptides, sampled before COVID-19 vaccination.

This chain's CDR3 is CASSQVADYGYTF. CDR3 sequence (DNA): TGTGCCAGCAGCCAGGTAGCTGACTATGGCTACACCTTC. The chain uses TRBV14 and TRBJ1-2; D ambiguous. V gave up 3 bases and J gave up 3 bases, with 8 bases separating them. The CDR3 length is 13 residues. CDR1 is SGHDN, CDR2 FVKESK, per germline.